The 2 T cell receptor beta chains in this list originate from one sample, sequenced in a study of sequential checkpoint blockade in melanoma (dated by TCRdb to 2018 to 2020). The meaning of the sample's treatment or condition label: randomized to nivolumab then ipilimumab (arm A) or the reverse (arm B). The method behind the library was the immunoSEQ multiplex PCR assay. TCRdb retrieved this table from immuneACCESS and kept in-frame rearrangements only. Not all clones are present; in checked studies, unresolved V genes account for under half, and no reason is known for the remainder. This sample comprises 750 to 1,000 clones, around 20% of them detected only once. The ten largest clones take up about a tenth of the sample. Sample: tumor tissue (inferred from file names), taken from a patient given nivolumab and ipilimumab in sequence. The receptor source for this set is a human donor with melanoma.

By frequency in the sample, this clone is large (0.1 to 1%). This chain uses TRBV6-8 with TRBJ1-1, with D maybe TRBD1 (6 bases). This CDR3 spans 14 amino acids. Trimming pared 0 bases from V and 3 bases from J, leaving 8 bases between. Germline CDR1 reads MNHGY; CDR2 reads SAAAGT. DNA for the CDR3: TGTGCCAGCAGTTACTCGAGGGGGGACACTGAAGCTTTCTTT. As protein: CASSYSRGDTEAFF.

This clone was counted only a few times. The chain uses TRBV14 and TRBJ1-1; 7 bases line up with TRBD1. V lost 2 bases to trimming and J lost 4 bases; unmatched junction nucleotides: 1. The CDR3 has 13 amino acids. Germline V gene sequence: CDR1 SGHDN, CDR2 FVKESK. As DNA, the CDR3 is TGTGCCAGCAGCCAACAGGGGGGCACTGAAGCTTTCTTT. Translated, it gives CASSQQGGTEAFF.